The 32 T cell receptor beta chains below were found in one sample sequenced in a study of cytomegalovirus exposure and HLA in healthy donors. Assay used: immunoSEQ multiplex PCR; TCRdb lists only in-frame clones, some missing. The sample has some 140,000 clones, less than 90% seen once; the top ten hold about 2.8%. The sequencing input was PBMCs. These TCRs come from a man aged 18 to 30 in good health and CMV-seronegative.

This clone was observed a handful of times. Different DNA sequences within this sample yield the same CDR3. The genes are TRBV29-1 and TRBJ1-2; 7 nucleotides match TRBD1. Per germline, CDR1 SQVTM and CDR2 ANQGSEA. This CDR3 spans 14 amino acids. V was pared by 1 base and J by 0 bases, with 2 bases of the junction left unmatched. The CDR3 is CSVEGRGTNYGYTF. CDR3 nucleotide sequence: TGCAGCGTTGAAGGCAGGGGGACTAACTATGGCTACACCTTC. The full variable domain, rest sourced from reference TRBV29-1 and TRBJ1-2, is SAVISQKPSRDICQRGTSLTIQCQVDSQVTMMFWYRQQPGQSLTLIATANQGSEATYESGFVIDKFPISRPNLTFSTLTVSNMSPEDSSIYLCSVEGRGTNYGYTFGSGTRLTVV.

This chain links TRBV11-3 with TRBJ2-1; no clear D. The germline CDR1 and CDR2 sequences are SGHNT and YENEEA. V lost 8 bases, J lost 0 bases, and 8 bases lay in between. The length of the CDR3 is 13 residues. The chain's CDR3 is CASSHGSYNEQFF. Written as DNA, the CDR3 is TGTGCCAGCTCTCACGGCTCCTACAATGAGCAGTTCTTC.

V and J are TRBV19 and TRBJ1-1, with D possibly matching TRBD1 (5 bases). CDR3 length: 16 residues. Looked up from germline, CDR1 is LNHDA and CDR2 is SQIVND (reference sequence). V was trimmed by 5 bases and J by 0 bases, leaving 16 bases between them. The CDR3 coding sequence is TGTGCCAGTAGTCCCCAGGGAGGACGCCTGAACACTGAAGCTTTCTTT. It codes for CASSPQGGRLNTEAFF.

The chain recombines TRBV28 with TRBJ2-5; 9 bases are shared with TRBD2. The CDR3 length is 15 residues. The V and J ends lost 4 bases and 4 bases, in that order; junction bases with no gene match: 7. The germline V gene has CDR1 MDHEN and CDR2 SYDVKM. The CDR3 here is CASSWGSGRGETQYF. The CDR3, as DNA: TGTGCCAGCAGTTGGGGTAGCGGGAGAGGAGAGACCCAGTACTTC.

V is TRBV6-5 and J is TRBJ2-7; D perhaps matches TRBD2 (6 bases). V was clipped by 6 bases and J by 4 bases, with 16 bases between them. Germline CDR1 MNHEY, CDR2 SVGAGI. The CDR3 totals 14 residues. The CDR3, as DNA: TGTGCCAGCAGGGGACTGGGCACCGATTACGAGCAGTACTTC. The encoded protein is CASRGLGTDYEQYF.

The CDR3 DNA follows: TGTGCCAGCCGGGCCGGGGCCTACAATGAGCAGTTCTTC. Translated: CASRAGAYNEQFF. The rearrangement joins TRBV18 to TRBJ2-1, with a tentative D call TRBD2 (5 bases). V gave up 8 bases and J gave up 2 bases, with 10 bases separating them. Germline V gene sequence: CDR1 KGHSH, CDR2 LQKENI. The CDR3 contains 13 residues.

The V call is TRBV25-1, the J call TRBJ1-4; 10 positions agree with TRBD1. The germline gives CDR1 MGHDK, CDR2 SYGVNS. The CDR3 runs 15 residues. J gave up 8 bases and V 5 bases, and 8 bases lay outside the gene matches. The CDR3 here is CASSIGQGVGEKLFF. CDR3 nucleotides: TGTGCCAGCAGTATAGGACAGGGGGTAGGAGAAAAACTGTTTTTT.

The J gene is TRBJ2-1, the V gene TRBV7-2; 8 positions agree with TRBD1. Germline loops: CDR1 SGHTA, CDR2 FQGNSA. The CDR3 sequence is 15 residues long. V shed 5 bases and J 2 bases; nucleotides not matched to a gene: 5. The CDR3 DNA sequence: TGTGCCAGCAGCCCTAACAGGGGGGCCTACAATGAGCAGTTCTTC. As protein: CASSPNRGAYNEQFF.

This sequence joins TRBV27 and TRBJ2-1, with a possible D match to TRBD1 (5 bases). Trimming took 3 bases from V and 2 from J, leaving 11 bases between them. This CDR3 contains 15 residues. CDR1 and CDR2 from the germline V gene are MNHEY and SMNVEV (reference sequence). CDR3 in amino acids: CASSLGPTAYNEQFF. The CDR3 DNA reads as TGTGCCAGCAGTTTGGGCCCGACAGCCTACAATGAGCAGTTCTTC.

The chain uses TRBV16 and TRBJ2-3; 8 nucleotides agree with TRBD2. Germline CDR1 reads KGHSY; CDR2 reads FQNENV. Trimming cost V 2 bases and J 5 bases; bases outside gene matches: 9. The CDR3 is made up of 16 amino acids. CDR3 protein: CASSQASGSSLDTQYF. In DNA, the CDR3 is TGTGCCAGCAGCCAAGCGAGCGGGAGTTCTCTAGATACGCAGTATTTT.

V gene TRBV27 combines with J gene TRBJ2-1, with D perhaps matching TRBD1 (5 bases). V was cut by 2 bases and J by 7 bases, with 12 bases left in between. CDR3 length: 14 residues. Germline V lookup: CDR1 MNHEY, CDR2 SMNVEV (reference sequence). CDR3 sequence (DNA): TGTGCCAGCAGTTTAGGGTCAGGGATGAATGAGCAGTTCTTC. Translated, it gives CASSLGSGMNEQFF.

This chain joins TRBV9 and TRBJ2-2; D possibly corresponds to TRBD1 (5 bases). Germline CDR1 reads SGDLS; CDR2 reads YYNGEE. Trimming took off 1 base at V and 3 bases at J, with 7 bases between the two ends. This CDR3 has 14 amino acids. Here the CDR3 DNA reads TGTGCCAGCAGCGTACAGGGTGACACCGGGGAGCTGTTTTTT. Residues: CASSVQGDTGELFF.

This rearrangement joins TRBV10-3 to TRBJ2-7; TRBD1 aligns across 8 bases. CDR1 is ENHRY, CDR2 SYGVKD, per germline. The J segment lost 5 bases and the V segment lost 7 bases, leaving 7 bases of the junction unmatched. The CDR3 consists of 13 residues. The CDR3 coding sequence is TGTGCCATCAAGGGACAGGACTCTAACGAGCAGTACTTC. Its translation is CAIKGQDSNEQYF.

The chain employs TRBV27 and TRBJ2-3, with D possibly matching TRBD1 (5 bases). The CDR3 runs to 15 residues. V was cut by 3 bases and J by 2 bases, with 12 bases left in between. The germline V gene has CDR1 MNHEY and CDR2 SMNVEV (reference sequence). The CDR3 region is CASSFTRAPTDTQYF. In nucleotides, the CDR3 is TGTGCCAGCAGTTTCACCAGGGCCCCCACAGATACGCAGTATTTT.

The J gene is TRBJ2-2, the V gene TRBV19, with D perhaps matching TRBD2 (6 bases). Germline V lookup: CDR1 LNHDA, CDR2 SQIVND (reference sequence). The V end was cut by 11 bases, the J end by 5 bases, with 18 bases between. The CDR3 contains 14 residues. CDR3 DNA sequence: TGTGCCGGGGCTCCAACGGGAGCAACCGGGGAGCTGTTTTTT. It yields the protein CAGAPTGATGELFF. Full variable domain (outside the CDR3, taken from reference TRBV19 and TRBJ2-2): DGGITQSPKYLFRKEGQNVTLSCEQNLNHDAMYWYRQDPGQGLRLIYYSQIVNDFQKGDIAEGYSVSREKKESFPLTVTSAQKNPTAFYLCAGAPTGATGELFFGEGSRLTVL.

J is TRBJ1-5 and V is TRBV15; TRBD1 agrees at 12 bases. With V trimmed by 0 bases and J by 6 bases, 6 bases remained unmatched. The CDR3 loop spans 17 amino acids. In germline, CDR1 is LNHNV, CDR2 YYDKDF (reference sequence). The CDR3 bases are TGTGCCACCAGCAGAGATAGGGGACAGGGGGCTAGTCAGCCCCAGCATTTT. It codes for CATSRDRGQGASQPQHF.

This clone appeared a single time. The chain uses TRBV18 and TRBJ2-5, with 9 bases matching TRBD2. The CDR3 totals 14 residues. Germline values: CDR1 KGHSH, CDR2 LQKENI. The ends lost 6 bases at V and 5 bases at J; junction bases unmatched: 7. The CDR3 DNA reads as TGTGCCAGCTCTCGGCGGGGGGGCGATGAGACCCAGTACTTC. This gives the protein CASSRRGGDETQYF.

This chain joins TRBV6-5 and TRBJ2-7; 12 nucleotides align to TRBD2. The J segment lost 2 bases and the V segment lost 6 bases, leaving 5 bases of the junction unmatched. CDR1 is MNHEY and CDR2 is SVGAGI in the germline V gene. CDR3 length equals 15 residues. The CDR3 DNA follows: TGTGCCAGCAGCTCTAGCGGGGGGGACCCCTACGAGCAGTACTTC. Amino acids: CASSSSGGDPYEQYF.

V gene TRBV13 combines with J gene TRBJ2-1, with D tentatively TRBD1 (5 bases). Germline V gene data show CDR1 as PRHDT and CDR2 as FYEKMQ (reference sequence). V was trimmed by 5 bases and J by 2 bases, leaving 13 bases between them. There are 15 residues in the CDR3. The CDR3: CASSQQGAAYNEQFF. DNA of the CDR3: TGTGCCAGCAGCCAGCAGGGCGCGGCCTACAATGAGCAGTTCTTC. Drawing the rest from reference TRBV13 and TRBJ2-1, the complete variable domain is AAGVIQSPRHLIKEKRETATLKCYPIPRHDTVYWYQQGPGQDPQFLISFYEKMQSDKGSIPDRFSAQQFSDYHSELNMSSLELGDSALYFCASSQQGAAYNEQFFGPGTRLTVL.

The V gene is TRBV11-2, the J gene TRBJ2-7; perhaps TRBD1 as D (6 bases). This CDR3 comprises 15 residues. Trimming removed 1 base at V and 5 bases at J, with 15 bases between. Germline assignment: CDR1 SGHAT and CDR2 FQNNGV. The CDR3, as DNA: TGTGCCAGCAGCTTAGTGCTACAGGGTAAGGACGAGCAGTACTTC. Amino acid sequence: CASSLVLQGKDEQYF.

The rearrangement links TRBV18 to TRBJ2-7; D uncertain. Trimming pared 3 bases from V and 1 base from J, leaving 7 bases between. Germline CDR1 KGHSH, CDR2 LQKENI. The CDR3 consists of 13 residues. CDR3 sequence: CASSPGSSYEQYF. CDR3 coding DNA: TGTGCCAGCTCACCTGGCAGTTCCTACGAGCAGTACTTC.

This chain connects TRBV7-9 to TRBJ2-1, with a weak D call TRBD2 (6 bases). CDR3 length equals 16 residues. V gave up 1 base and J gave up 3 bases, with 13 bases separating them. Per germline, CDR1 SEHNR and CDR2 FQNEAQ (reference sequence). CDR3 in DNA: TGTGCCAGCAGCTTAGGCGGTGGGAGGCGCTACAATGAGCAGTTCTTC. Its translation is CASSLGGGRRYNEQFF.

This clone has just one count. This chain connects TRBV6-5 to TRBJ1-2; TRBD1 agrees at 10 bases. The germline V gene encodes CDR1 MNHEY and CDR2 SVGAGI. With 0 bases clipped from V and 3 bases from J, the junction kept 1 base outside the gene matches. The CDR3 is 15 residues long. Written as DNA, the CDR3 is TGTGCCAGCAGTTACTCCGGGACAGGGGACTATGGCTACACCTTC. It is translated as CASSYSGTGDYGYTF.

The chain has TRBV4-1 and TRBJ2-3, with D perhaps TRBD1 (5 bases). Per the germline V gene, CDR1 is MGHRA and CDR2 is YSYEKL. V was cut by 3 bases and J by 2 bases, with 9 bases left in between. CDR3 length equals 14 residues. Here the CDR3 reads CASSQAGFTDTQYF. The CDR3 DNA sequence: TGCGCCAGCAGCCAGGCAGGGTTCACAGATACGCAGTATTTT.

A single count supports this clone. This sequence joins TRBV5-8 and TRBJ1-1, with D unclear. Germline CDR1 and CDR2: SGHTS and YDEGEE. CDR3 length equals 13 residues. V was pared by 1 base and J by 5 bases, with 9 bases between. The CDR3 DNA sequence: TGTGCCAGCAGCTTGTGGAGAACGACTGAAGCTTTCTTT. Translation gives CASSLWRTTEAFF.

V gene TRBV29-1 combines with J gene TRBJ2-5; D is unclear. Germline CDR1 reads SQVTM; CDR2 reads ANQGSEA. CDR3 length: 16 residues. V was shortened by 2 bases and J by 7 bases, with 23 bases between the two germline ends. Here the CDR3 reads CSVEQRGISGGVTQYF. The CDR3 DNA is TGCAGCGTTGAACAGAGAGGTATTTCGGGTGGTGTGACCCAGTACTTC.

Here the CDR3 DNA reads TGTGCCAGTAGTGTCCCACAGGATCGTAATGAGCAGTTCTTC. As protein: CASSVPQDRNEQFF. The J gene is TRBJ2-1, the V gene TRBV19; weak D call: TRBD1 (5 bases). The CDR3 sequence is 14 residues long. Trimming pared 5 bases from V and 7 bases from J, leaving 15 bases between. Germline V gives CDR1 LNHDA, CDR2 SQIVND (reference sequence). The full variable domain, in which reference TRBV19 and TRBJ2-1 provide the parts outside the CDR3, is DGGITQSPKYLFRKEGQNVTLSCEQNLNHDAMYWYRQDPGQGLRLIYYSQIVNDFQKGDIAEGYSVSREKKESFPLTVTSAQKNPTAFYLCASSVPQDRNEQFFGPGTRLTVL.

The chain links TRBV19 to TRBJ2-1; D is perhaps TRBD2 (6 bases). V lost 3 bases and J lost 2, with 11 bases in between. Germline lookup yields CDR1 LNHDA and CDR2 SQIVND (reference sequence). The CDR3 is 15 residues long. As DNA, the CDR3 is TGTGCCAGTAGTATTAGGAGGGGAGCCTACAATGAGCAGTTCTTC. Amino acids: CASSIRRGAYNEQFF.

The chain links TRBV5-1 to TRBJ2-5; the match to TRBD2 covers 7 bases. J lost 9 bases, V lost 0 bases, and 8 bases had no gene match. The CDR3 totals 14 residues. In germline, CDR1 is SGHRS, CDR2 YFSETQ. In DNA, the CDR3 is TGCGCCAGCAGCTTGGGGGACGGCGGGAGTGCCCAGTACTTC. Its protein is CASSLGDGGSAQYF.

Comments on this clone: Relative to the germline gene, one junction end is altered; a read error may explain this. This chain connects TRBV11-2 to TRBJ1-1; 8 bases fit TRBD1. CDR3 length equals 13 residues. CDR1 is SGHAT and CDR2 is FQNNGV in the germline V gene. CDR3 residues: CASSLTGDTEAFF. DNA for the CDR3: TGTGCCAGCAGCTTGACAGGGGACACCGAAGCTTTCTTT.

The chain employs TRBV7-6 and TRBJ1-1, with D hard to call. The germline CDR1 and CDR2 sequences are SGHVS and FNYEAQ. V was shortened by 0 bases and J by 1 base, with 12 bases between the two germline ends. The CDR3 covers 16 residues. The chain's CDR3 is CASSLAGRVSNTEAFF. The CDR3 DNA is TGTGCCAGCAGCTTAGCGGGGAGGGTTTCGAACACTGAAGCTTTCTTT.

The rearrangement joins TRBV15 to TRBJ1-3; 9 bases are a match to TRBD1. Looked up from germline, CDR1 is LNHNV and CDR2 is YYDKDF (reference sequence). J gave up 0 bases and V 3 bases, and 3 bases lay outside the gene matches. The CDR3 contains 16 residues. CDR3 in DNA: TGTGCCACCAGCAGTGGGGGACAGGGCTCTGGAAACACCATATATTTT. As protein: CATSSGGQGSGNTIYF.